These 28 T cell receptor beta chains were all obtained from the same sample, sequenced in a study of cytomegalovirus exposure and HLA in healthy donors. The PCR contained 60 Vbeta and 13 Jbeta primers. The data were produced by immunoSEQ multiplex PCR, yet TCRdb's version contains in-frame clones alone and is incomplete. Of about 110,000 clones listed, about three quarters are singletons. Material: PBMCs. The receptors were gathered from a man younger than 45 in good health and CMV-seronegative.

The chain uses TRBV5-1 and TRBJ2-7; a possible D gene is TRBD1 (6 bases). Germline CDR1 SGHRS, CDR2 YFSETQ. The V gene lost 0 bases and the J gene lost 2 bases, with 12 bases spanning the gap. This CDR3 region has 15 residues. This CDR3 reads CASSLEPGHPYEQYF. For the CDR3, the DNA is TGCGCCAGCAGCTTGGAACCGGGACATCCCTACGAGCAGTACTTC.

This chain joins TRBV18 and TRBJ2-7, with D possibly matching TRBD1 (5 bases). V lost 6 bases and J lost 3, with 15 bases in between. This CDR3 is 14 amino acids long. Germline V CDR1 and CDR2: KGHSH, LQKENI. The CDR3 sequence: CASSSREGFYEQYF. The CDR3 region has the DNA TGTGCCAGCTCCTCCAGGGAAGGCTTCTACGAGCAGTACTTC.

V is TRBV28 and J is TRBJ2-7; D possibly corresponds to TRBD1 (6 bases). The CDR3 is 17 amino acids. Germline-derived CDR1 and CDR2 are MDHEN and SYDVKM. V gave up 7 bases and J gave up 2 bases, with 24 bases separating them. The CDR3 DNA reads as TGTGCCAGCACCCTCAGAGGTCCGGACAGCAAGACCTACGAGCAGTACTTC. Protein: CASTLRGPDSKTYEQYF.

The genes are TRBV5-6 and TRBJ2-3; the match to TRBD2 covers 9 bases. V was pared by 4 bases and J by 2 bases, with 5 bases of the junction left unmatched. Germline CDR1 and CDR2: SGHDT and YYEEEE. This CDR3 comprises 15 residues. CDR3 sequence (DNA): TGTGCCAGCAGCCCTAGCGGGGTGGTCACAGATACGCAGTATTTT. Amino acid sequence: CASSPSGVVTDTQYF.

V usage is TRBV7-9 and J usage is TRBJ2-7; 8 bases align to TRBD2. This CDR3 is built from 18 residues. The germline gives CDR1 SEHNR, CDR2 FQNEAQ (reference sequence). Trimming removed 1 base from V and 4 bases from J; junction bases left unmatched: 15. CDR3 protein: CASSLELPGVAGKYEQYF. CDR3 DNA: TGTGCCAGCAGCTTAGAACTCCCTGGGGTAGCGGGAAAATACGAGCAGTACTTC.

The CDR3 protein is CASYRESGANVLTF. CDR3 bases: TGTGCCAGCTACCGGGAGTCTGGGGCCAACGTCCTGACTTTC. The chain uses TRBV6-5 and TRBJ2-6; possible D gene TRBD2, 6 bases. The CDR3 sequence is 14 residues long. Trimming took off 8 bases at V and 1 base at J, with 9 bases between the two ends. Per the germline V gene, CDR1 is MNHEY and CDR2 is SVGAGI.

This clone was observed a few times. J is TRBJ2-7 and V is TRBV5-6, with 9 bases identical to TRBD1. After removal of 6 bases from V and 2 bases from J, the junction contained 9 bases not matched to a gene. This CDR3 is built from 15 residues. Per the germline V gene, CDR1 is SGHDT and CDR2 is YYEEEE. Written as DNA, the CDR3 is TGTGCCAGCACCGGCCGGGACAGGGCCACCTACGAGCAGTACTTC. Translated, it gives CASTGRDRATYEQYF.

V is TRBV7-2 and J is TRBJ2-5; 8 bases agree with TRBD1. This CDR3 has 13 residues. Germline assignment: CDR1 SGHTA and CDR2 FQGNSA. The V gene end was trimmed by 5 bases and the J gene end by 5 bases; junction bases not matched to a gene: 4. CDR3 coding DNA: TGTGCCAGCAGCCTGAACAGGGGGGAGACCCAGTACTTC. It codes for CASSLNRGETQYF.

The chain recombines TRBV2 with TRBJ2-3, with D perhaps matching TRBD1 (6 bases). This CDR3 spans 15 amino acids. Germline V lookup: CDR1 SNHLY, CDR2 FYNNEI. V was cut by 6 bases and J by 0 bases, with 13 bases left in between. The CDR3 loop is CASSQARGSTDTQYF. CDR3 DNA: TGTGCCAGCAGCCAGGCCAGGGGAAGCACAGATACGCAGTATTTT.

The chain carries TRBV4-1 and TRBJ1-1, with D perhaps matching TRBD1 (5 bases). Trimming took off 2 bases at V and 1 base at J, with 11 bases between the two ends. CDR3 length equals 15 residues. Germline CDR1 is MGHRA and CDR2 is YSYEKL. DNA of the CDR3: TGCGCCAGCAGCCAACAACAGGTTGGGAACACTGAAGCTTTCTTT. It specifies CASSQQQVGNTEAFF.

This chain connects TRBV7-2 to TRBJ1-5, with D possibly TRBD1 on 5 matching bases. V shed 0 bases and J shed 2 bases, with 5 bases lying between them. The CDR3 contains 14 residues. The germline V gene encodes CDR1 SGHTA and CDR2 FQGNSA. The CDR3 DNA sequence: TGTGCCAGCAGCTTAGCAGGGGGCAATCAGCCCCAGCATTTT. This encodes CASSLAGGNQPQHF.

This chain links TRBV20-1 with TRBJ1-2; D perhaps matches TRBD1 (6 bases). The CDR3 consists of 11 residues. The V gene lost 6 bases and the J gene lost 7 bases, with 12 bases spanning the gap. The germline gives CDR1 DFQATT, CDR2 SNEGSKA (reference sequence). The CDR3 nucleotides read TGCAGTGCCCGGACAGCTGGTGGCTACACCTTC. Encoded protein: CSARTAGGYTF.

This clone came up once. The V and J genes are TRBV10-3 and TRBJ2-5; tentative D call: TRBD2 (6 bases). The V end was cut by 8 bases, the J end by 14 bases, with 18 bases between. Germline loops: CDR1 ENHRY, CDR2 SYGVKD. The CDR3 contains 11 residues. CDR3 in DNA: TGTGCCATCTCGGAGGGCAGGGCGGCCTACTTC. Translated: CAISEGRAAYF.

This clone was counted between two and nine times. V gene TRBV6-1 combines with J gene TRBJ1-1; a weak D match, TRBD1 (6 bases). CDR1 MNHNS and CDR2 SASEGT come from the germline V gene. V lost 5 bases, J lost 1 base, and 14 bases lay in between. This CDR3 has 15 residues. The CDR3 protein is CASSKRQAANTEAFF. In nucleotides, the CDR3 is TGTGCCAGCAGTAAAAGACAGGCGGCGAACACTGAAGCTTTCTTT.

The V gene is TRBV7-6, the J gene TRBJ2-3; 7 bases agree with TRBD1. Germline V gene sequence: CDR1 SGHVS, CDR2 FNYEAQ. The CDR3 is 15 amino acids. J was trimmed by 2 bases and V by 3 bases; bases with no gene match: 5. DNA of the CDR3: TGTGCCAGCAGCTTTACAGGGGAAATCACAGATACGCAGTATTTT. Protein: CASSFTGEITDTQYF.

CDR3 sequence reads: CASRPSTGGRETQYF. For the CDR3, the DNA is TGTGCCAGCAGGCCCTCGACAGGGGGCAGAGAGACCCAGTACTTC. This chain joins TRBV2 and TRBJ2-5; TRBD1 matches 10 bases. The CDR3 is 15 amino acids. Losses at the gene ends were 6 bases for V and 4 bases for J; bases not matched to a gene: 8. The germline V gene encodes CDR1 SNHLY and CDR2 FYNNEI.

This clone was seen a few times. This CDR3 reads CASSLTSGSTDTQYF. The CDR3 DNA reads as TGTGCCAGCAGCTTAACTAGCGGGAGTACAGATACGCAGTATTTT. This chain joins TRBV7-9 and TRBJ2-3, with 11 bases aligning to TRBD2. CDR1 and CDR2 from the germline V gene are SEHNR and FQNEAQ (reference sequence). The trim removed 2 bases at V and 3 bases at J, leaving 1 base unmatched. The CDR3 sequence is 15 residues long.

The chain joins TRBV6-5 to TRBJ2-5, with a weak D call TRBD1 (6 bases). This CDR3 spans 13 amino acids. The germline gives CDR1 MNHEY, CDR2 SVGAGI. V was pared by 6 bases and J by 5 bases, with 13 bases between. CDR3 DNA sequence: TGTGCCAGCAGCTTAGGACAGACGGAGACCCAGTACTTC. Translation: CASSLGQTETQYF.

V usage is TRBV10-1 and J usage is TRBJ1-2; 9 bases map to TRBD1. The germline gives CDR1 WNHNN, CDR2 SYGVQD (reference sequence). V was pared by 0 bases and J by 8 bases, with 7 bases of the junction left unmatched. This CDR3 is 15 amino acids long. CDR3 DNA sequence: TGCGCCAGCAGTGAGTCGCGGGACAGGGCTCGCGGCTACACCTTC. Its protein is CASSESRDRARGYTF.

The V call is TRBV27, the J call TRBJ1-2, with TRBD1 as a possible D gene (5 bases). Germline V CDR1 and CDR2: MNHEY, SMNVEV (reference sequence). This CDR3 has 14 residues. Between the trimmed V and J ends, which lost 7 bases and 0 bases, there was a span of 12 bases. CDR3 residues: CASNPRGTNYGYTF. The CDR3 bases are TGTGCCAGCAACCCAAGGGGCACTAACTATGGCTACACCTTC.

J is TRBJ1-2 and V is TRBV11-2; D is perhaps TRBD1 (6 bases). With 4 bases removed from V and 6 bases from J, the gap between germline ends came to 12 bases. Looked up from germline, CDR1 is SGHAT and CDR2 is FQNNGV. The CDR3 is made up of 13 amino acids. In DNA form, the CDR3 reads TGTGCCAGCAGCTCCCAGGGGTCGAATGGCTACACCTTC. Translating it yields CASSSQGSNGYTF.

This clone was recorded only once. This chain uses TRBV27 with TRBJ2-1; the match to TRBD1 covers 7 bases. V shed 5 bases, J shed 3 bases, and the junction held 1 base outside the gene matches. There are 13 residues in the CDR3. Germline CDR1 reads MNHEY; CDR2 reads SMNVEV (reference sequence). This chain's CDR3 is CASSDRVYNEQFF. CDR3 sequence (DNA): TGTGCCAGCAGTGACAGGGTCTACAATGAGCAGTTCTTC.

CDR3 DNA: TGTGCCAGCAGCCAATCCGATAACCCACAGATCAATGAGCAGTTCTTC. It specifies CASSQSDNPQINEQFF. The gene calls are TRBV14 and TRBJ2-1; D gene ambiguous. The CDR3 covers 16 residues. The germline gives CDR1 SGHDN, CDR2 FVKESK. The V end lost 2 bases, the J end lost 6 bases, and 17 bases lay between the germline ends.

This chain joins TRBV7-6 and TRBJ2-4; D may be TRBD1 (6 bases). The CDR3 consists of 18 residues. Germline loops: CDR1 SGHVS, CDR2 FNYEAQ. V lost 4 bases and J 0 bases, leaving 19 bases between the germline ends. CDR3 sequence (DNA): TGTGCCAGCAGCTCCGTCGTACAGGGACGAGGAGCCAAAAACATTCAGTACTTC. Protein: CASSSVVQGRGAKNIQYF.

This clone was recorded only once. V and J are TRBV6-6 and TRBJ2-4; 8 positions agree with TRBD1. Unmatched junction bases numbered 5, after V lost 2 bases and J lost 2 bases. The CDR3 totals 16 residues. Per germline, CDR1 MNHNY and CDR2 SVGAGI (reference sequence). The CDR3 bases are TGTGCCAGCAGTTACCCAGGACAGGGCACCAAAAACATTCAGTACTTC. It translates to CASSYPGQGTKNIQYF.

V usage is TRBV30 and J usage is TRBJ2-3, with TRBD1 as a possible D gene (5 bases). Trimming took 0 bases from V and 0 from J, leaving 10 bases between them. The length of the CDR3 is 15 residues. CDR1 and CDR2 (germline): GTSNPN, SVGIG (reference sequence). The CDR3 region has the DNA TGTGCCTGGAGTGTAAGTGACAGTAGCACAGATACGCAGTATTTT. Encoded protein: CAWSVSDSSTDTQYF.

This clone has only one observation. CDR3 in DNA: TGTGCCAGCAGCCTAAGACAGGGCGGTCAGGAGACCCAGTACTTC. It specifies CASSLRQGGQETQYF. V and J are TRBV7-8 and TRBJ2-5; TRBD1 matches at 7 bases. V lost 5 bases and J lost 5; bases outside the gene matches: 11. This CDR3 spans 15 amino acids. Germline assignment: CDR1 SGHVS and CDR2 FQNEAQ.

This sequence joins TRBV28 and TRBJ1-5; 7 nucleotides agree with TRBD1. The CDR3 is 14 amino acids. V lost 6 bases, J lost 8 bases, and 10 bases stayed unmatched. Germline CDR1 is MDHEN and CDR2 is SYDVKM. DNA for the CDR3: TGTGCCAGCAGCATACAGGGGATGGTTAAGCCCCAGCATTTT. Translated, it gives CASSIQGMVKPQHF. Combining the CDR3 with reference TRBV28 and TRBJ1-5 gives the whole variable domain DVKVTQSSRYLVKRTGEKVFLECVQDMDHENMFWYRQDPGLGLRLIYFSYDVKMKEKGDIPEGYSVSREKKERFSLILESASTNQTSMYLCASSIQGMVKPQHFGDGTRLSIL.